This T cell receptor (beta chain) originates from a study of blood T cell repertoires in COVID-19. Whole-study context: There were acute and convalescent COVID-19 samples, and they came from the United States, Italy and Spain. PBMCs, B-cell-depleted T cells, or T cells provided the cDNA or gDNA that made up the material.

Per the original data handling: The authors estimated nucleated cell counts from reference gene primer amplification. Repertoires were generated with immunoSEQ multiplex PCR, while TCRdb's copy carries only in-frame clones and drops some. For V, J and clone size, that table is used; D and trimming come from the DNA. Of roughly 97,000 clones in the sample, about four fifths were seen once. The sample was peripheral blood. The receptor was derived from a man in his fifties or sixties with acute or convalescent COVID-19.

This chain's CDR3 is CASSVRDSHSPLHF. DNA of the CDR3: TGTGCCAGTAGTGTCCGGGACAGCCATTCACCCCTCCACTTT. The gene calls are TRBV19 and TRBJ1-6, with TRBD1 identical over 7 bases. Per germline, CDR1 LNHDA and CDR2 SQIVND (reference sequence). The CDR3 has 14 residues. Trimming cost V 5 bases and J 8 bases; bases outside gene matches: 6.